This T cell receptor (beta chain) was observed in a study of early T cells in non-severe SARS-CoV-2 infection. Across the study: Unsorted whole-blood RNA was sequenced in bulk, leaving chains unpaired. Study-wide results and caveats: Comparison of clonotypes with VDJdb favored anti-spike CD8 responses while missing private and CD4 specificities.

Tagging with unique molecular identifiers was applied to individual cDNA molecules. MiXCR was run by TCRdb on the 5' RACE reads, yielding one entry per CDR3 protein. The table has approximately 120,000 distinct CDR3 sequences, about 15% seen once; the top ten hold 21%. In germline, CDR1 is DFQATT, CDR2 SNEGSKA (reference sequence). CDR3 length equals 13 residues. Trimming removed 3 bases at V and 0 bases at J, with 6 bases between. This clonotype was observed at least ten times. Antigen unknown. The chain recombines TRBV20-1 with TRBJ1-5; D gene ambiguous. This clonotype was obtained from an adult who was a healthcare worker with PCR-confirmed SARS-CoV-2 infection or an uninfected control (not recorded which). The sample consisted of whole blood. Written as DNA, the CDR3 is TGCAGTGCTAGGGAGAATAGCAATCAGCCCCAGCATTTT. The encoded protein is CSARENSNQPQHF.